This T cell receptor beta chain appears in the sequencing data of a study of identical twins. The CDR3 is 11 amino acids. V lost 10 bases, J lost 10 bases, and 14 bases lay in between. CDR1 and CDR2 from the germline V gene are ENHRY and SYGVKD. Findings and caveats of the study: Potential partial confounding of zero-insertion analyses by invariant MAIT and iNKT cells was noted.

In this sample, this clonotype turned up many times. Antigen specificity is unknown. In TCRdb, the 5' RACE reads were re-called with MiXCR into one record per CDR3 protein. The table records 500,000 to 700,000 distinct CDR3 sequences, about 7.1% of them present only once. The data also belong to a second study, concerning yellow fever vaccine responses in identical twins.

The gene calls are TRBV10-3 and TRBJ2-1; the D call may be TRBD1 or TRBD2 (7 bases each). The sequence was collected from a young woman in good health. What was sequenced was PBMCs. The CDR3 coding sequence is TGTGCCACCTACAGGGGAGGGGAGCAGTTCTTC. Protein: CATYRGGEQFF.